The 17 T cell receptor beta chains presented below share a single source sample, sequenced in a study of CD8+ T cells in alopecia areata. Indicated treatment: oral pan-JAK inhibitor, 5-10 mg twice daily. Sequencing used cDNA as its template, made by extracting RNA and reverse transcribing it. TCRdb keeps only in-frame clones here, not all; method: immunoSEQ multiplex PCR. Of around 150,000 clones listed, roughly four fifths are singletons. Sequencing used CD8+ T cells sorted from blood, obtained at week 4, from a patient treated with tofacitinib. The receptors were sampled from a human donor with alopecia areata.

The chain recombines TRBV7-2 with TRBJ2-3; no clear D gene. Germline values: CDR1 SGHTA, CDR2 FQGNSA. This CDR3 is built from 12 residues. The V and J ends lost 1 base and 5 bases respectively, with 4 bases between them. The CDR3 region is CASSLVRDTQYF. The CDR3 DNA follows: TGTGCCAGCAGCTTAGTGAGAGATACGCAGTATTTT. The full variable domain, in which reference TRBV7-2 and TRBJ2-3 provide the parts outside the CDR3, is GAGVSQSPSNKVTEKGKDVELRCDPISGHTALYWYRQSLGQGLEFLIYFQGNSAPDKSGLPSDRFSAERTGGSVSTLTIQRTQQEDSAVYLCASSLVRDTQYFGPGTRLTVL.

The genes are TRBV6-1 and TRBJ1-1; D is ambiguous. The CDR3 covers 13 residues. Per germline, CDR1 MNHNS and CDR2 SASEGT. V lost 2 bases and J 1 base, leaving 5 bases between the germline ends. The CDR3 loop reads CASSEIQNTEAFF. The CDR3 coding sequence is TGTGCCAGCAGTGAAATACAGAACACTGAAGCTTTCTTT.

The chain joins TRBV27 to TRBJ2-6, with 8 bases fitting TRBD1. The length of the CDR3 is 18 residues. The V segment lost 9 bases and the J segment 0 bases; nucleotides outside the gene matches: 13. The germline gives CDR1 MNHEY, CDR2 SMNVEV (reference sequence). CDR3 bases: TGTGCCAGTTCTCCTTGGGGGACAGGCATCTCTGGGGCCAACGTCCTGACTTTC. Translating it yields CASSPWGTGISGANVLTF.

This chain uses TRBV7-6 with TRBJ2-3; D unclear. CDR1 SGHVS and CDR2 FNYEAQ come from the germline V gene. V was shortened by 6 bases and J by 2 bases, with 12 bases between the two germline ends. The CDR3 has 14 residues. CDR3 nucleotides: TGTGCCAGCAGTCACGAGCCCGACACAGATACGCAGTATTTT. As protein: CASSHEPDTDTQYF.

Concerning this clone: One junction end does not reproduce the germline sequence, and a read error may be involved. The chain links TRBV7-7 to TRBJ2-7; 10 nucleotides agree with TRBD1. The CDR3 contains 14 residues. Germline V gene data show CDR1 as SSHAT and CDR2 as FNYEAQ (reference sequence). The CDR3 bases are TGTGCTAGCAGCCCCGGGACAGGGGTGGGGGAGCAGTACTTC. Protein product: CASSPGTGVGEQYF.

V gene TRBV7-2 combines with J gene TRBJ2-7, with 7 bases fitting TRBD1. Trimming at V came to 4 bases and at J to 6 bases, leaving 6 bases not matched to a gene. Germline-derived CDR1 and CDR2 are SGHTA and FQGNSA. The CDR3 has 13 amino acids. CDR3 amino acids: CASSSDRVAEQYF. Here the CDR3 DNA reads TGTGCCAGCAGCTCTGACAGGGTGGCCGAGCAGTACTTC.

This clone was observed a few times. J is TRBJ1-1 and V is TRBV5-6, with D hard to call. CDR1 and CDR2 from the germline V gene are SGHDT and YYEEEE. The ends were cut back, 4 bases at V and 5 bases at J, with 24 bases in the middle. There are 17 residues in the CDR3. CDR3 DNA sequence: TGTGCCAGCAGCCCGCGGGCCGGAAGGGCCAGAGAAACTGAAGCTTTCTTT. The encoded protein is CASSPRAGRARETEAFF.

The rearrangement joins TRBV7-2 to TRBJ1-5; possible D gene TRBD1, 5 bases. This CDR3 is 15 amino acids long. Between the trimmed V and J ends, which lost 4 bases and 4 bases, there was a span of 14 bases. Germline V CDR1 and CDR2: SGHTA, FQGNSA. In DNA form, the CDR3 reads TGTGCCAGCAGCTCATCAGGGACGGAAAATCAGCCCCAGCATTTT. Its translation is CASSSSGTENQPQHF.

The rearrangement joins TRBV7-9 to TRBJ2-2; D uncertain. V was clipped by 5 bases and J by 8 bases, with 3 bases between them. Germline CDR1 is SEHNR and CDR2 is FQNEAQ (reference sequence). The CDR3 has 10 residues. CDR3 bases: TGTGCCAGCAGCCCGGGGGAGCTGTTTTTT. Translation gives CASSPGELFF.

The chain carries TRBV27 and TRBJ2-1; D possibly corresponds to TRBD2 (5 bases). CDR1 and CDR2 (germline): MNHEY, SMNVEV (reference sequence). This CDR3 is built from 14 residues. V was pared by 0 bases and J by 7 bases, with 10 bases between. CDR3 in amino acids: CASSLSDSPNEQFF. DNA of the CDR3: TGTGCCAGCAGTTTATCGGACTCACCAAATGAGCAGTTCTTC.

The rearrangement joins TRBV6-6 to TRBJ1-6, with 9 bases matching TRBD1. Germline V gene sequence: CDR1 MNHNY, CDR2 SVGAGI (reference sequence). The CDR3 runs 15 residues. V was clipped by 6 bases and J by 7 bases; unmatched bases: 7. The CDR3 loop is CASSFFGTGNSPLHF. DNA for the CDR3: TGTGCCAGCAGCTTTTTTGGGACAGGGAATTCACCCCTCCACTTT.

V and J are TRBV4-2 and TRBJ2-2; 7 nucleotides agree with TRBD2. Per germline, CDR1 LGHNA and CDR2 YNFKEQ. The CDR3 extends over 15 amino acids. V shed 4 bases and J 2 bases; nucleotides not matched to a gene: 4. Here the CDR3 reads CASSPGLYNTGELFF. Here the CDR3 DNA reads TGTGCCAGCAGCCCGGGACTATATAACACCGGGGAGCTGTTTTTT.

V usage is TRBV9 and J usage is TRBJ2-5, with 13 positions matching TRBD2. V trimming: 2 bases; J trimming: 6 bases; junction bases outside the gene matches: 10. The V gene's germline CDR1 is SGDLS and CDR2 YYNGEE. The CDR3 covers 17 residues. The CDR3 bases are TGTGCCAGCAGCGTTGGACTAGCGGGGGACCGAGGCAAGACCCAGTACTTC. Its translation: CASSVGLAGDRGKTQYF.

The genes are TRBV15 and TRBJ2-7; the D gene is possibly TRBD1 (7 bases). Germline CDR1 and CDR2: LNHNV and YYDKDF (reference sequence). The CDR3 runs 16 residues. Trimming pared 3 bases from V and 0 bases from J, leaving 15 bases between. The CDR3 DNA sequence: TGTGCCACCAGCAGGGAGGGACAGCCCAGCTCCTACGAGCAGTACTTC. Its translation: CATSREGQPSSYEQYF.

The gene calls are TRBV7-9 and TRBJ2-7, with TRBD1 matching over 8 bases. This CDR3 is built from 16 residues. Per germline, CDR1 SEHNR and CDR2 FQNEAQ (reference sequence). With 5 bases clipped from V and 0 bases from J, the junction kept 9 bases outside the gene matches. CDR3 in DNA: TGTGCCAGCAGCGCGCCGGCGGGACAGGCCTCCTACGAGCAGTACTTC. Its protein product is CASSAPAGQASYEQYF.

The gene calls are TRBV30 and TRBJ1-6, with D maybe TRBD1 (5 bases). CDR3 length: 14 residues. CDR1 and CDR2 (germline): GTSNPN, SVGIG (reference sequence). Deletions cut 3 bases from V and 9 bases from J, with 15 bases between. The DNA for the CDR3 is TGTGCCTGGAGCCCTGGAAGGGGCAGTTCACCCCTCCACTTT. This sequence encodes CAWSPGRGSSPLHF. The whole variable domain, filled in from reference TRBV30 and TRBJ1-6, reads SQTIHQWPATLVQPVGSPLSLECTVEGTSNPNLYWYRQAAGRGLQLLFYSVGIGQISSEVPQNLSASRPQDRQFILSSKKLLLSDSGFYLCAWSPGRGSSPLHFGNGTRLTVT.

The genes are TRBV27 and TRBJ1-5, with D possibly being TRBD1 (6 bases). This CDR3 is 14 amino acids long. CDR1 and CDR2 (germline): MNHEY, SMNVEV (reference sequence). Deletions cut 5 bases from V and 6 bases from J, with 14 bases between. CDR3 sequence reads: CASSLGGTGQPQHF. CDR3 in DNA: TGTGCCAGCAGTCTAGGGGGAACCGGTCAGCCCCAGCATTTT.